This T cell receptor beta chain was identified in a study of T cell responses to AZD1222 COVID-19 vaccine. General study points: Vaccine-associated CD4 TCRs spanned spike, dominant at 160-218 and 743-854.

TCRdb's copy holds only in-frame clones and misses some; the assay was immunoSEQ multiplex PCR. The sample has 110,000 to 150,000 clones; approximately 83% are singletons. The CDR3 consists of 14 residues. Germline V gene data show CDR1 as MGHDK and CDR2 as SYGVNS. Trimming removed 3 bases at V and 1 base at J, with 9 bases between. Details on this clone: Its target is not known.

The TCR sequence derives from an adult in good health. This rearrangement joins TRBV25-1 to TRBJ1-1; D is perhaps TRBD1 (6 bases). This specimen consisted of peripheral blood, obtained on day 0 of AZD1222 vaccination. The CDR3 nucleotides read TGTGCCAGCAGTGATTGGACAGCGAACACTGAAGCTTTCTTT. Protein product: CASSDWTANTEAFF.